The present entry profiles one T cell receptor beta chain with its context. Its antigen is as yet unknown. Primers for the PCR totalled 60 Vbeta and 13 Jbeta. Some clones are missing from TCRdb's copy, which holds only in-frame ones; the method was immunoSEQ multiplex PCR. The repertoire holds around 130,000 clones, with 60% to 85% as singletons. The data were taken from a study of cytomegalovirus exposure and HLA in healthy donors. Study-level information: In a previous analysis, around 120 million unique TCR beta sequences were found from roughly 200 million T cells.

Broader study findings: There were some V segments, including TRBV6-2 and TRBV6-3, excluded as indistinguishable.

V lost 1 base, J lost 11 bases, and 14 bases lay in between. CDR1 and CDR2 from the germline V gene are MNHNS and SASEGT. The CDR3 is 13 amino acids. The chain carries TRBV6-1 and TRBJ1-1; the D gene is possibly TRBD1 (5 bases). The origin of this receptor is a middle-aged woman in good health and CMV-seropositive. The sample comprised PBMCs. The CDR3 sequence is CASSEGRERDAFF. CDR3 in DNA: TGTGCCAGCAGTGAAGGTCGGGAGAGGGACGCTTTCTTT.